This entry concerns a single T cell receptor (beta chain). The target antigen is unknown. The CDR3 length is 15 residues. Per the germline V gene, CDR1 is MNHEY and CDR2 is SMNVEV (reference sequence). Losses at the gene ends were 1 base for V and 1 base for J; bases not matched to a gene: 2. This sample stems from a study of cytomegalovirus exposure and HLA in healthy donors. Primers included in the PCR were 60 Vbeta and 13 Jbeta primers. The assay was immunoSEQ multiplex PCR, and TCRdb's table has in-frame clones only and misses some. In the table there are around 160,000 clones, 77% of which are singletons. Points from the study as a whole: The classifier reportedly diagnosed cytomegalovirus status with high sensitivity and specificity. It was only CMV serostatus that was available as immune exposure information.

This TCR derives from a man aged 50-59 years in good health and CMV-seropositive. Sequenced: PBMCs. The chain recombines TRBV27 with TRBJ2-7, with 9 bases fitting TRBD1. CDR3 amino acids: CASSLLTGGSYEQYF. The CDR3, as DNA: TGTGCCAGCAGTTTATTGACAGGGGGATCCTACGAGCAGTACTTC.